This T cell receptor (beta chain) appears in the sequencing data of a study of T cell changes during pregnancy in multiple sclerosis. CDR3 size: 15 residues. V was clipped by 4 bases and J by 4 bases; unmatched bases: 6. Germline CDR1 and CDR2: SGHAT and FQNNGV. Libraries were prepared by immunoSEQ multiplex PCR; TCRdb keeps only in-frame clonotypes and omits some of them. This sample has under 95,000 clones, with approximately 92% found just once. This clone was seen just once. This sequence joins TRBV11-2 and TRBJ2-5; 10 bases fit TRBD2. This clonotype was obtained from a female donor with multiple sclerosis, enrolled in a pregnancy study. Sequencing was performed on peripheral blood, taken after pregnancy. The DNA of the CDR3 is TGTGCCAGCAGCTCTAGCGGGGGCCTACGAGAGACCCAGTACTTC. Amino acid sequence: CASSSSGGLRETQYF. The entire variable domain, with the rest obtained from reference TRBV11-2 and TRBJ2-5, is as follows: EAGVAQSPRYKIIEKRQSVAFWCNPISGHATLYWYQQILGQGPKLLIQFQNNGVVDDSQLPKDRFSAERLKGVDSTLKIQPAKLEDSAVYLCASSSSGGLRETQYFGPGTRLLVL.